The T cell receptor beta chain under discussion was sequenced for a study of shared clonotypes between healthy human individuals. Study-level background: Per-donor plates numbered three CD4 naive, three CD4 memory, two CD8 naive and one CD8 memory.

This CDR3 is 14 amino acids long. The V gene end was trimmed by 6 bases and the J gene end by 1 base; junction bases not matched to a gene: 4. The germline CDR1 and CDR2 sequences are SGHKS and YYEKEE (reference sequence). TCRdb's copy holds only in-frame clones and misses some; the assay was immunoSEQ multiplex PCR. Of 1.6 million or so clones in the sample, roughly 96% were seen once. Whole-study results and caveats: Clonotypes which were not shared had lower generation probabilities than clonotypes that all four donors shared.

As for this clone: Antigen: not known.

The J gene is TRBJ1-5, the V gene TRBV5-5, with 7 nucleotides matching TRBD1. The specimen sequenced was naive CD4+ T cells sorted from blood. Subset here: CD45RA+ positively selected. The clonotype comes from a young man in good health. The CDR3 DNA reads TGTGCCAGCAAGGGGGCTAAGAGCAATCAGCCCCAGCATTTT. Its translation: CASKGAKSNQPQHF.